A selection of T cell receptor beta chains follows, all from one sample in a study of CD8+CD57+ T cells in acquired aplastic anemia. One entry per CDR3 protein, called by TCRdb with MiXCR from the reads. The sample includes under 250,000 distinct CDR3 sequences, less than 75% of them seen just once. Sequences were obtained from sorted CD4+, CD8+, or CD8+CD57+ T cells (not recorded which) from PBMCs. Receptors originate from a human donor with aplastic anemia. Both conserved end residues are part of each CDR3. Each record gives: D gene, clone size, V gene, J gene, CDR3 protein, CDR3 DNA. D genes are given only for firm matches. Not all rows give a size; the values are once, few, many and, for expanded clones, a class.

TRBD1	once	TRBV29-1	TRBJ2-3	CSAPNEDRGLTDTQYF	TGCAGCGCTCCGAATGAGGACAGGGGCCTCACAGATACGCAGTATTTT
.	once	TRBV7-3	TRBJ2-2	CASSLVTTGELFF	TGTGCCAGCAGCTTAGTGACGACCGGGGAGCTGTTTTTT
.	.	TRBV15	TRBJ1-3	CATSAGVSGNTIYF	TGTGCCACCAGCGCCGGGGTCTCTGGAAACACCATATATTTT
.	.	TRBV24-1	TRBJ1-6	CATSALTKDNSPLHF	TGTGCCACCAGTGCTTTGACAAAAGATAATTCACCCCTCCACTTT
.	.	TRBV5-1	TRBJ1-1	CASSLGSLIGQNTEAFF	TGCGCCAGCAGCTTGGGTTCACTGATCGGACAAAACACTGAAGCTTTCTTT
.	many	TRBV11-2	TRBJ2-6	CASSPADSGANVLTF	TGTGCCAGCAGCCCAGCCGACTCTGGGGCCAACGTCCTGACTTTC
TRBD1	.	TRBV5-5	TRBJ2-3	CASSQDGTGTGVLTDTQYF	TGTGCCAGCAGCCAAGATGGGACCGGGACAGGGGTTCTGACAGATACGCAGTATTTT
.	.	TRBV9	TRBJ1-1	CASSPRGDTEAFF	TGTGCCAGCAGCCCAAGGGGCGACACTGAAGCTTTCTTT
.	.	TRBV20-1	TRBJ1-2	CSAGSPHYGYTF	TGCAGTGCTGGCTCGCCCCACTATGGCTACACCTTC
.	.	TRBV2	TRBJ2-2	CASSERGTGELFF	TGTGCCAGCAGTGAAAGGGGCACCGGGGAGCTGTTTTTT
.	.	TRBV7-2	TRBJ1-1	CASSLGGENEAFF	TGTGCCAGCAGCTTAGGAGGAGAGAATGAAGCTTTCTTT
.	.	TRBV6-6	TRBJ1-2	CASSYSTGTAGYTF	TGTGCCAGCAGTTACTCGACAGGCACAGCGGGCTACACCTTC
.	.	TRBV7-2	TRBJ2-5	CASSPSLETQYF	TGTGCCAGCAGCCCTAGTCTAGAGACCCAGTACTTC
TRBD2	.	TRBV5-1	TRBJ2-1	CASSSSGTSGRAAYNEQFF	TGCGCCAGCAGCTCCTCCGGGACTAGCGGGAGGGCCGCGTACAATGAGCAGTTCTTC
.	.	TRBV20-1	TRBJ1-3	CSATDDSSGNTIYF	TGCAGTGCTACCGACGACAGCTCTGGAAACACCATATATTTT
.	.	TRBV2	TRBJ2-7	CASMAGAYSYEQYF	TGTGCCAGCATGGCGGGGGCCTACTCCTACGAGCAGTACTTC
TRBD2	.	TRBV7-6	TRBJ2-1	CASSLYGGAHNEQFF	TGTGCCAGCAGCTTATACGGGGGGGCGCACAATGAGCAGTTCTTC
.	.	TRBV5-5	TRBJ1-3	CVSSLGSGNTIYF	TGTGTCAGCAGCTTGGGGTCTGGAAACACCATATATTTT
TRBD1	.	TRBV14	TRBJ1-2	CASSIRQGGGYTF	TGTGCCAGCAGCATCCGACAGGGGGGTGGCTACACCTTC
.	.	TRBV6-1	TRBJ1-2	CASSAYQGANYGYTF	TGTGCCAGCAGTGCATACCAGGGAGCTAACTATGGCTACACCTTC
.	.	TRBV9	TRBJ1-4	CASSGSGSYKNEKLFF	TGTGCCAGCAGCGGAAGCGGGAGTTATAAAAATGAAAAACTGTTTTTT
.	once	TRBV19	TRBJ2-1	CASNNALDRFYNEQFF	TGTGCCAGTAATAATGCCCTAGACAGGTTCTACAATGAGCAGTTCTTC
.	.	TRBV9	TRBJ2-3	CASSVMGADTQYF	TGTGCCAGCAGCGTCATGGGGGCAGATACGCAGTATTTT
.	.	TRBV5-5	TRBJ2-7	CASSHGGGQNEQYF	TGTGCCAGCAGCCACGGAGGGGGGCAGAACGAGCAGTACTTC
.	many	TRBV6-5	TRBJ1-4	CASSYGASTNEKLFF	TGTGCCAGCAGTTACGGGGCCTCAACTAATGAAAAACTGTTTTTT
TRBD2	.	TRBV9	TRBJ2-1	CASSATSGGAHGQFF	TGTGCCAGCAGCGCCACTAGCGGGGGGGCACATGGGCAGTTCTTC
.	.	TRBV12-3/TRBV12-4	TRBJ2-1	CATKAPSVGEQFF	TGTGCCACCAAGGCTCCTAGCGTTGGTGAGCAGTTCTTC
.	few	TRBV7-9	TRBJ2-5	CASSSQGWETQYF	TGTGCCAGCAGCTCACAGGGCTGGGAGACCCAGTACTTC
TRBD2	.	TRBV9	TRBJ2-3	CASSPSRGGRWSTDTQYF	TGTGCCAGCAGCCCTTCCAGGGGCGGGAGGTGGAGCACAGATACGCAGTATTTT
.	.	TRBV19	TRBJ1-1	CASSATALNTEAFF	TGTGCCAGTAGTGCCACAGCGTTGAACACTGAAGCTTTCTTT
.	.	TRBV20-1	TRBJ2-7	CSARDARTYEQYF	TGCAGTGCTAGAGATGCGAGAACCTACGAGCAGTACTTC
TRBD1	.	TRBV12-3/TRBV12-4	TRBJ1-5	CASSDGQGADSNQPQHF	TGTGCCAGCAGTGACGGACAGGGGGCAGATAGCAATCAGCCCCAGCATTTT
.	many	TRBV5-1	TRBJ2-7	CASSLDRGGYEQYF	TGCGCCAGCAGCTTGGACAGGGGGGGTTACGAGCAGTACTTC
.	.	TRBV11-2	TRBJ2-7	CASSPGDREQYF	TGTGCCAGCAGCCCCGGGGACCGGGAGCAGTACTTC
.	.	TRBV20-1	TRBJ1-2	CSAHSGGGKDTF	TGCAGTGCCCACTCCGGGGGCGGGAAGGACACCTTC
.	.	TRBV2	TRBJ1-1	CASSRRPNEVQNTEAFF	TGTGCCAGCAGTAGACGACCGAATGAGGTCCAAAACACTGAAGCTTTCTTT
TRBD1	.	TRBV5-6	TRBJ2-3	CASSPTGQRSTDTQYF	TGTGCCAGCAGCCCCACGGGACAGCGAAGCACAGATACGCAGTATTTT
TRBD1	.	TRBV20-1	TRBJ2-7	CSARGTGSPYEQYF	TGCAGTGCTAGAGGGACAGGGTCTCCCTACGAGCAGTACTTC
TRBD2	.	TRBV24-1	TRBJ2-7	CATSDWRGGEQYF	TGTGCCACCAGTGATTGGCGGGGGGGCGAGCAGTACTTC
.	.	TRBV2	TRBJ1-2	CASSEGDSIYGYTF	TGTGCCAGCAGTGAAGGAGACAGTATCTATGGCTACACCTTC
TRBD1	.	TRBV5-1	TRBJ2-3	CASSHGQGGTDTQYF	TGCGCCAGCAGCCACGGACAGGGGGGCACAGATACGCAGTATTTT
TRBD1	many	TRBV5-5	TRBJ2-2	CASSFHRGATGELFF	TGTGCCAGCAGCTTCCACAGGGGGGCGACCGGGGAGCTGTTTTTT
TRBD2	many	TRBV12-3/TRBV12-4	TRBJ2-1	CASSLFSSGEQFF	TGTGCCAGCAGTTTATTCTCTAGCGGCGAGCAGTTCTTC
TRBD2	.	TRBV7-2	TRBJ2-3	CGGGGDATDTQYF	TGTGGTGGCGGGGGGGATGCGACAGATACGCAGTATTTT
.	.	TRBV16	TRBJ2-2	CASQPRGKDTGELFF	TGTGCCAGCCAGCCCCGGGGGAAAGACACCGGGGAGCTGTTTTTT
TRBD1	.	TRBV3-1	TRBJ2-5	CASSQSAWGQKMKKQETQYF	TGTGCCAGCAGCCAATCTGCCTGGGGACAGAAAATGAAAAAACAAGAGACCCAGTACTTC
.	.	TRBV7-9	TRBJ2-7	CASSDRNTYEQYF	TGTGCCAGCAGTGACAGGAACACCTACGAGCAGTACTTC
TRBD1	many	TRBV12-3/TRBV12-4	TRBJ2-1	CASSPSRTGKQFF	TGTGCCAGCAGTCCCTCCCGGACAGGGAAGCAGTTCTTC
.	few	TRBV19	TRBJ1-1	CASSIAGNGNTEAFF	TGTGCCAGTAGTATAGCAGGAAATGGGAACACTGAAGCTTTCTTT
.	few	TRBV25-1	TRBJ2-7	CASSVQGSSYEQYF	TGTGCCAGCAGTGTGCAGGGTAGCTCCTACGAGCAGTACTTC
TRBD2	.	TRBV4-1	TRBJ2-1	CASSHSGGTPHEQFF	TGCGCCAGCAGCCATTCCGGGGGGACCCCCCATGAGCAGTTCTTC
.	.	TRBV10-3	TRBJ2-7	CAISEVGSSYEQYF	TGTGCCATCAGTGAAGTAGGCTCCTCCTACGAGCAGTACTTC
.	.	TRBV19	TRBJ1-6	CASSISLLGGLTTLHF	TGTGCCAGTAGTATCTCTCTATTGGGGGGCCTAACGACCCTCCACTTT
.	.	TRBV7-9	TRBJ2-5	CASSLAVGQETQYF	TGTGCCAGCAGCTTAGCCGTCGGTCAAGAGACCCAGTACTTC
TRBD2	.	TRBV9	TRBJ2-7	CASSVGVGGAGEQYF	TGTGCCAGCAGCGTAGGGGTCGGGGGGGCAGGTGAGCAGTACTTC